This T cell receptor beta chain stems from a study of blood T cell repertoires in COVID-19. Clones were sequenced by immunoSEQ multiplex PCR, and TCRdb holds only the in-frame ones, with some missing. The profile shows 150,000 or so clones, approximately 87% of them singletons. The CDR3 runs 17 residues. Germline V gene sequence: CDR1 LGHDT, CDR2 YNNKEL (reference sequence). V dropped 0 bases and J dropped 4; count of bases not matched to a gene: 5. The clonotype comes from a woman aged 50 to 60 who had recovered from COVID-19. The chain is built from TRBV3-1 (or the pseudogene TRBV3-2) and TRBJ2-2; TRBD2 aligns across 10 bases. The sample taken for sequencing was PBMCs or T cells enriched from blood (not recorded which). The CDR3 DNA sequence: TGTGCCAGCAGCCAAGATACTAGCGGGGCCGGCACCGGGGAGCTGTTTTTT. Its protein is CASSQDTSGAGTGELFF.